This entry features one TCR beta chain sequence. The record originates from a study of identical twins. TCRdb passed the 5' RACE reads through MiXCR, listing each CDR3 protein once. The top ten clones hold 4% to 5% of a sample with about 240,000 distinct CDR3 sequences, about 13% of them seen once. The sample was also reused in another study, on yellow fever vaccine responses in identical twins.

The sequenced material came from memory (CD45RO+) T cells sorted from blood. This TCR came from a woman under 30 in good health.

The CDR3 DNA reads TGTGCCAGCAGCCATGTGTTCGGGACAGTCTTCTACGAGCAGTACTTC. Protein sequence: CASSHVFGTVFYEQYF. The V call is TRBV3-1, the J call TRBJ2-7; TRBD1 matches at 7 bases. The germline V gene encodes CDR1 LGHDT and CDR2 YNNKEL (reference sequence). J gave up 3 bases and V 3 bases, and 11 bases lay outside the gene matches. The CDR3 totals 16 residues.